The 3 T cell receptor beta chains reported below all come from one sample, sequenced in a study of T cells and Merkel cell carcinoma outcomes (dated by TCRdb to 2018 to 2020). Library preparation was by the immunoSEQ multiplex PCR assay. TCRdb mirrors the immuneACCESS table, restricted to in-frame sequences. Some clones are absent from its copies; in checked studies, under half trace to an unresolved V gene, and the reason for the others is unknown. This sample has roughly 170 clones in its table, and 85% to 90% of those were observed once. In total, the top ten clones hold around an eighth of the sample. Sequencing was performed on tumor tissue from Merkel cell carcinoma. The receptor set was obtained from a human donor with Merkel cell carcinoma.

The chain links TRBV6-1 to TRBJ2-7, with D perhaps matching TRBD1 (6 bases). Germline V gene sequence: CDR1 MNHNS, CDR2 SASEGT. This CDR3 spans 14 amino acids. V was cut by 7 bases and J by 5 bases, with 18 bases left in between. In DNA form, the CDR3 reads TGTGCCAGCACCAGGGCAGGGGAAAGTAACGAGCAGTACTTC. It yields the protein CASTRAGESNEQYF.

This clone was seen once. This chain joins TRBV11-2 and TRBJ2-5; a possible D gene is TRBD2 (6 bases). Trimming left V 1 base short and J 9 bases short, with 12 bases between. The CDR3 covers 13 residues. The germline CDR1 and CDR2 sequences are SGHAT and FQNNGV. CDR3 nucleotide sequence: TGTGCCAGCAGCTTAGGGCCGAGGGAGGCCCAGTACTTC. This translates into CASSLGPREAQYF.

This sequence joins TRBV9 and TRBJ2-2; D is undetermined. Germline V CDR1 and CDR2: SGDLS, YYNGEE. CDR3 length equals 15 residues. Trimming stripped 0 bases from V and 0 bases from J, with 6 bases between. CDR3 DNA: TGTGCCAGCAGCGTAGCGGCATCGAACACCGGGGAGCTGTTTTTT. This sequence encodes CASSVAASNTGELFF.